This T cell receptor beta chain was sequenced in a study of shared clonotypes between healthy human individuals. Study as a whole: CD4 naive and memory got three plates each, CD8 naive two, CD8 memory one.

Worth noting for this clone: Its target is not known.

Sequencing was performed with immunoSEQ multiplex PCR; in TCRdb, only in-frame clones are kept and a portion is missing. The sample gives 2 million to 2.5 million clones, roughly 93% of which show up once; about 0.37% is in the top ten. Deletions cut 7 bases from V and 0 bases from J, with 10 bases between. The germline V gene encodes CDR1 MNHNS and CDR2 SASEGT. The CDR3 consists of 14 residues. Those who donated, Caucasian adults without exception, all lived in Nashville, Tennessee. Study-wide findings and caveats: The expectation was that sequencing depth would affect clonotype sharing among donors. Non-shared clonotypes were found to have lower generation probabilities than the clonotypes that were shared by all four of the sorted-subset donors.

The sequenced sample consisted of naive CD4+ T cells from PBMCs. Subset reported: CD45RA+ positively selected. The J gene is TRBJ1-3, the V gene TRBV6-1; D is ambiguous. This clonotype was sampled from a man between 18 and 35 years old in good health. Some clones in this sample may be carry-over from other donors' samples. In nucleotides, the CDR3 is TGTGCCAGCATCTCAAGCCGCTCTGGAAACACCATATATTTT. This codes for CASISSRSGNTIYF.